The sequence of this T cell receptor (beta chain) was determined in a study of shared clonotypes between healthy human individuals. Findings of the study overall: Blood alone was sampled, and tissue repertoires likely differ.

It was into CD45RA+ naive and CD45RA-negative memory subsets that the CD4+ cells were split. Per the original methods: ImmunoSEQ output lacked quality scores and full-length reads, limiting matched filtering. Data came from immunoSEQ multiplex PCR; TCRdb stores just in-frame clones and leaves some out. The V and J calls and clone size are taken from that table; D and trimming were inferred from the DNA. The data contain over a million clones, approximately 80% of them singletons. As regards this clone: Antigen: not known.

CDR3 length: 15 residues. Trimming cost V 5 bases and J 6 bases, with 19 bases left between them. Germline CDR1 and CDR2: LNHDA and SQIVND (reference sequence). This chain uses TRBV19 with TRBJ1-1; D not certain. The sequenced sample consisted of memory CD4+ T cells from PBMCs. Noted subset: CD45RA-negative fraction. The source is a young man in good health. Some clones in this sample may be carry-over from other donors' samples. The CDR3 loop reads CASSGLIEWWPEAFF. DNA of the CDR3: TGTGCCAGTAGTGGTCTAATCGAGTGGTGGCCTGAAGCTTTCTTT.